The 21 T cell receptor beta chains reported below all come from one sample, sequenced in a study of T cells of healthy individuals. TCRdb ran MiXCR on the 5' RACE reads and lists one entry per CDR3 protein. Of 63,000 or so distinct CDR3 sequences listed, around 15% were seen once; the top ten hold approximately 4.8%. The source of these receptors is a human donor in good health.

In this sample, this clonotype turned up a few times. The rearrangement links TRBV5-1 to TRBJ2-5; 12 bases map to TRBD2. Trimming cost V 0 bases and J 4 bases; bases outside gene matches: 7. Germline V CDR1 and CDR2: SGHRS, YFSETQ. This CDR3 spans 17 amino acids. CDR3 coding DNA: TGCGCCAGCAGCTTGGGACTAGCGGGAGAAGCTGGAGAGACCCAGTACTTC. This translates into CASSLGLAGEAGETQYF.

This clonotype showed up many times. The chain joins TRBV25-1 to TRBJ1-4, with 7 bases fitting TRBD1. The germline CDR1 and CDR2 sequences are MGHDK and SYGVNS. This CDR3 has 14 amino acids. V trimming: 10 bases; J trimming: 6 bases; junction bases outside the gene matches: 11. CDR3 loop: CATTRAGGDEKLFF. For the CDR3, the DNA is TGTGCCACGACGCGGGCAGGGGGTGATGAAAAACTGTTTTTT.

This clonotype was counted at least ten times. The chain uses TRBV6-1 and TRBJ2-7; 9 nucleotides line up with TRBD1. Germline lookup yields CDR1 MNHNS and CDR2 SASEGT. J lost 3 bases, V lost 4 bases, and 19 bases had no gene match. The CDR3 has 19 amino acids. The DNA for the CDR3 is TGTGCCAGCAGTGCGGACTTTATCGGACCGGGACAGGGAGTCTACGAGCAGTACTTC. Translated, it gives CASSADFIGPGQGVYEQYF.

This clonotype was picked up many times. This rearrangement joins TRBV12-3 or TRBV12-4 to TRBJ1-2; 7 bases map to TRBD1. The CDR3 has 13 amino acids. V lost 6 bases to trimming and J lost 4 bases; unmatched junction nucleotides: 5. The CDR3 DNA follows: TGTGCCAGCAGCCCGACAGGGACCTATGGCTACACCTTC. This encodes CASSPTGTYGYTF.

The table lists this clonotype with a count of one. The rearrangement joins TRBV9 to TRBJ1-1; 8 bases line up with TRBD1. V dropped 0 bases and J dropped 5; count of bases not matched to a gene: 9. This CDR3 contains 16 residues. Germline CDR1 and CDR2: SGDLS and YYNGEE. CDR3 residues: CASSVVQGARGTEAFF. The CDR3 bases are TGTGCCAGCAGCGTAGTCCAGGGGGCACGTGGGACTGAAGCTTTCTTT. The variable domain in full, with the rest retrieved from reference TRBV9 and TRBJ1-1, is DSGVTQTPKHLITATGQRVTLRCSPRSGDLSVYWYQQSLDQGLQFLIQYYNGEERAKGNILERFSAQQFPDLHSELNLSSLELGDSALYFCASSVVQGARGTEAFFGQGTRLTVV.

Many counts were recorded for this clonotype. The chain carries TRBV29-1 and TRBJ1-1; D remains ambiguous. The CDR3 runs 17 residues. Per the germline V gene, CDR1 is SQVTM and CDR2 is ANQGSEA. Trimming stripped 6 bases from V and 0 bases from J, with 23 bases between. The CDR3 region has the DNA TGCAGCGTCCCCCCGGCAGGCCACATTGAACTGAACACTGAAGCTTTCTTT. It translates to CSVPPAGHIELNTEAFF.

The chain carries TRBV12-3 or TRBV12-4 and TRBJ2-7, with 8 nucleotides matching TRBD2. The CDR3 length is 13 residues. With 7 bases clipped from V and 2 bases from J, the junction kept 4 bases outside the gene matches. CDR3 in DNA: TGTGCCAGCAATGCGGGAGGAACCTACGAGCAGTACTTC. Translation: CASNAGGTYEQYF.

There are many counts of this clonotype. V is TRBV5-4 and J is TRBJ1-5, with D possibly TRBD1 on 5 matching bases. The germline V and J ends were trimmed by 2 bases and 5 bases, with 8 bases remaining between them. The CDR3 is made up of 13 amino acids. CDR1 and CDR2 (germline): SGHNT, YYREEE (reference sequence). The CDR3, as DNA: TGTGCCAGCAGCTTCGGAGGGGATCAGCCCCAGCATTTT. Residues: CASSFGGDQPQHF. Full variable domain (rest looked up from reference TRBV5-4 and TRBJ1-5): ETGVTQSPTHLIKTRGQQVTLRCSSQSGHNTVSWYQQALGQGPQFIFQYYREEENGRGNFPPRFSGLQFPNYSSELNVNALELDDSALYLCASSFGGDQPQHFGDGTRLSIL.

This clonotype appeared a few times. CDR3 sequence reads: CASSQVLLLLYEKLFF. The CDR3 nucleotides read TGCGCCAGCAGCCAAGTTTTATTACTGTTATATGAAAAACTGTTTTTT. The chain employs TRBV4-1 and TRBJ1-4; no clear D gene. The germline CDR1 and CDR2 sequences are MGHRA and YSYEKL. The CDR3 spans 16 residues. Trimming cost V 1 base and J 6 bases, with 15 bases left between them.

On this clonotype itself: One base away lies a much larger clone, so this may be a sequencing read error. The rearrangement joins TRBV18 to TRBJ2-3; D is perhaps TRBD1 (5 bases). The DNA matches TRBJ1-5 better at its end, which makes the J call doubtful. This CDR3 has 14 residues. CDR1 is KGHSH, CDR2 LQKENI, per germline. CDR3: CASSPGAGPDTQHF. CDR3 DNA sequence: TGTGCCAGCTCCCCCGGGGCGGGACCAGATACGCAGCATTTT.

Many counts were recorded for this clonotype. The chain has TRBV24-1 and TRBJ2-3; TRBD1 might be the D (5 bases). This CDR3 region has 13 residues. Per the germline V gene, CDR1 is KGHDR and CDR2 is SFDVKD. Trimming left V 5 bases short and J 9 bases short, with 14 bases between. CDR3 sequence reads: CATSGGGPGTQYF. The CDR3 nucleotides are TGTGCCACCAGTGGGGGCGGTCCCGGAACGCAGTATTTT.

This clonotype was observed a few times. This chain connects TRBV6-6 to TRBJ2-3, with D possibly being TRBD2 (5 bases). CDR3 size: 15 residues. V dropped 0 bases and J dropped 1 base, with 8 bases sitting between them. Looked up from germline, CDR1 is MNHNY and CDR2 is SVGAGI (reference sequence). This CDR3 is CASSYSFGGTDTQYF. CDR3 sequence (DNA): TGTGCCAGCAGTTACTCTTTCGGGGGCACAGATACGCAGTATTTT.

This clonotype was found many times. The chain employs TRBV20-1 and TRBJ1-1; no firm D call. The germline V and J ends were trimmed by 3 bases and 3 bases, with 14 bases remaining between them. The CDR3 runs to 14 residues. The germline CDR1 and CDR2 sequences are DFQATT and SNEGSKA (reference sequence). The CDR3: CSARLLGGDTEAFF. CDR3 DNA sequence: TGCAGTGCTAGGCTTCTCGGAGGTGACACTGAAGCTTTCTTT.

This clonotype was detected ten times or more. The V call is TRBV7-9, the J call TRBJ1-1; 7 bases match TRBD1. This CDR3 has 14 amino acids. V lost 1 base to trimming and J lost 10 bases; unmatched junction nucleotides: 9. Germline V gene lookup returns CDR1 SEHNR and CDR2 FQNEAQ (reference sequence). CDR3 bases: TGTGCCAGCAGCTTAGGCAGGGGGAGGTCACGAGCTTTCTTT. Its protein is CASSLGRGRSRAFF. The variable domain in full, with the rest retrieved from reference TRBV7-9 and TRBJ1-1, is DTGVSQNPRHKITKRGQNVTFRCDPISEHNRLYWYRQTLGQGPEFLTYFQNEAQLEKSRLLSDRFSAERPKGSFSTLEIQRTEQGDSAMYLCASSLGRGRSRAFFGQGTRLTVV.

Many counts were recorded for this clonotype. The chain is built from TRBV7-9 and TRBJ2-1; 10 positions match TRBD2. Trimming at V came to 2 bases and at J to 6 bases, leaving 4 bases not matched to a gene. CDR1 and CDR2 from the germline V gene are SEHNR and FQNEAQ (reference sequence). This CDR3 is 15 amino acids long. CDR3 in amino acids: CASSLMLAGANEQFF. The DNA of the CDR3 is TGTGCCAGCAGCTTAATGCTAGCGGGGGCCAATGAGCAGTTCTTC.

This rearrangement joins TRBV7-9 to TRBJ2-7; possible D gene TRBD2, 6 bases. The germline V gene encodes CDR1 SEHNR and CDR2 FQNEAQ (reference sequence). Trimming took off 5 bases at V and 1 base at J, with 15 bases between the two ends. The CDR3 extends over 15 amino acids. In DNA form, the CDR3 reads TGTGCCAGCAGCCCTGCCCTTGGAGGGTCCTACGAGCAGTACTTC. It yields the protein CASSPALGGSYEQYF.

This clonotype was detected many times. The chain combines TRBV7-8 with TRBJ2-1; no clear D gene. The V end was cut by 3 bases, the J end by 5 bases, with 5 bases between. This CDR3 is built from 12 residues. Germline assignment: CDR1 SGHVS and CDR2 FQNEAQ. CDR3 amino acids: CASSFLNNEQFF. As DNA, the CDR3 is TGTGCCAGCAGCTTTTTGAACAATGAGCAGTTCTTC.

This clonotype was observed at least ten times. V and J are TRBV28 and TRBJ2-7, with TRBD2 matching over 8 bases. V lost 7 bases to trimming and J lost 1 base; unmatched junction nucleotides: 6. The CDR3 runs to 14 residues. The germline V gene encodes CDR1 MDHEN and CDR2 SYDVKM. CDR3 coding DNA: TGTGCCAGCATGTTAGCGGGACCTTCCTACGAGCAGTACTTC. It encodes CASMLAGPSYEQYF.

This clonotype was picked up many times. The CDR3 sequence: CASSYPRKDTNTEAFF. CDR3 bases: TGTGCCAGCAGTTACCCCCGTAAGGACACGAACACTGAAGCTTTCTTT. The chain employs TRBV6-6 and TRBJ1-1; D may be TRBD1 (5 bases). From germline, CDR1 is MNHNY and CDR2 SVGAGI (reference sequence). Trimming left V 2 bases short and J 1 base short, with 14 bases between. The CDR3 sequence is 16 residues long.

V gene TRBV3-1 combines with J gene TRBJ2-4, with D perhaps TRBD2 (5 bases). This CDR3 has 18 residues. V lost 0 bases and J lost 0, with 15 bases in between. CDR1 and CDR2 (germline): LGHDT, YNNKEL (reference sequence). Here the CDR3 reads CASSQDVPEVLAKNIQYF. The CDR3 DNA follows: TGTGCCAGCAGCCAAGATGTGCCGGAGGTGCTAGCCAAAAACATTCAGTACTTC.

For this clonotype: This clone may be a read error of a much larger clone one base away. The chain carries TRBV24-1 and TRBJ2-2; a weak D match, TRBD1 (6 bases). The CDR3 has 15 residues. The V gene's germline CDR1 is KGHDR and CDR2 SFDVKD. V was shortened by 3 bases and J by 6 bases, with 13 bases between the two germline ends. CDR3 coding DNA: TGTGCCACCAGTGATCCTGGACAGTTCCCCGGGGAGCTGTTTTTT. It yields the protein CATSDPGQFPGELFF.